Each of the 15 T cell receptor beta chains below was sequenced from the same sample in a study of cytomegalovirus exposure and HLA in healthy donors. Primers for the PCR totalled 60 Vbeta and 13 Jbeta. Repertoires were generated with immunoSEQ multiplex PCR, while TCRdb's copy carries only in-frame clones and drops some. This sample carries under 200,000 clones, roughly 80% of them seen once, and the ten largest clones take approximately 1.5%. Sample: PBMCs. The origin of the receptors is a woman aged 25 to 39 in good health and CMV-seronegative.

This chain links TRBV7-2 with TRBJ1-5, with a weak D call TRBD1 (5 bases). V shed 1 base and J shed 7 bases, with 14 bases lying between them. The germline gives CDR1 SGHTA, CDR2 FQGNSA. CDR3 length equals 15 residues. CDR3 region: CASSLGAGQAQPQHF. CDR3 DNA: TGTGCCAGCAGCTTAGGGGCAGGGCAGGCCCAGCCCCAGCATTTT.

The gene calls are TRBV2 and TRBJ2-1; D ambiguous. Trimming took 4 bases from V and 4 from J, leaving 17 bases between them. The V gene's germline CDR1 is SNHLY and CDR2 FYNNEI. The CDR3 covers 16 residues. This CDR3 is CASSGRLGRLYNEQFF. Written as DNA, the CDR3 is TGTGCCAGCAGTGGAAGACTCGGAAGGCTTTACAATGAGCAGTTCTTC.

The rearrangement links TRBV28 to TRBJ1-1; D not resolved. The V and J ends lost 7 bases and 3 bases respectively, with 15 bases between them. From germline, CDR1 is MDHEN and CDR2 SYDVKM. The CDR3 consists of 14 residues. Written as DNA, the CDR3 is TGTGCCAGCATTTCTCCCACACAGTACACTGAAGCTTTCTTT. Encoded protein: CASISPTQYTEAFF.

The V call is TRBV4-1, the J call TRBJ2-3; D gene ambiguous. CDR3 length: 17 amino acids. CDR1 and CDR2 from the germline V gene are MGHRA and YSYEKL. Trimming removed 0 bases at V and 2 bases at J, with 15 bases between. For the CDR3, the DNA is TGCGCCAGCAGCCAAGATCTAACTTCCCCCGCCACAGATACGCAGTATTTT. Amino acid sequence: CASSQDLTSPATDTQYF.

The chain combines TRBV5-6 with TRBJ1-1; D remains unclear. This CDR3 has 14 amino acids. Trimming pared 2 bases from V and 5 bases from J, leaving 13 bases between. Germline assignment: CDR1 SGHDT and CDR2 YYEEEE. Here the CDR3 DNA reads TGTGCCAGCAGCTTAGGCTCTCGGGGAACTGAAGCTTTCTTT. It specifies CASSLGSRGTEAFF.

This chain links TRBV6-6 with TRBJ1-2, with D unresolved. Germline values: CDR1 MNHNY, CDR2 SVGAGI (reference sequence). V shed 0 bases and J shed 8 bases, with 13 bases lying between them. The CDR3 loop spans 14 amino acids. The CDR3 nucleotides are TGTGCCAGCAGTTACTCGAGCATGGTCGGGGGCTACACCTTC. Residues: CASSYSSMVGGYTF.

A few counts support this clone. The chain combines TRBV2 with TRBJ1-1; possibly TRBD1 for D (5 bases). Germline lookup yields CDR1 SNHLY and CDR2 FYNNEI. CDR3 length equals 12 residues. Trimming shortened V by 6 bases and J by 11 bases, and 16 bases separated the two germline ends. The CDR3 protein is CASRIGGARAFF. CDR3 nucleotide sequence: TGTGCCAGCAGAATAGGAGGGGCACGGGCTTTCTTT.

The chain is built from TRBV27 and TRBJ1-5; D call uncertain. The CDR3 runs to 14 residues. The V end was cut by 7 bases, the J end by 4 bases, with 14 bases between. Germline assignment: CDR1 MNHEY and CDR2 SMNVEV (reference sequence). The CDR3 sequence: CASKLGGGNQPQHF. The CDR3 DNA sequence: TGTGCCAGCAAATTGGGTGGCGGGAATCAGCCCCAGCATTTT.

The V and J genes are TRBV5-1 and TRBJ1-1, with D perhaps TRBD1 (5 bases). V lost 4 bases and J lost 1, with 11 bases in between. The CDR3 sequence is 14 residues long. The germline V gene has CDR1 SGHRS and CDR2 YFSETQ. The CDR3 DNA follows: TGCGCCAGCAGCACAGACAGTCAGAACACTGAAGCTTTCTTT. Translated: CASSTDSQNTEAFF.

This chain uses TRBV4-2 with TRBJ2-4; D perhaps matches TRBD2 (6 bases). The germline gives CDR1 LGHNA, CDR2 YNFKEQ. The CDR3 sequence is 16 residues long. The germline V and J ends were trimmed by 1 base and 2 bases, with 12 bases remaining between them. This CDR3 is CASSQGSSASKNIQYF. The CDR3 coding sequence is TGTGCCAGCAGCCAAGGTTCTAGCGCATCCAAAAACATTCAGTACTTC.

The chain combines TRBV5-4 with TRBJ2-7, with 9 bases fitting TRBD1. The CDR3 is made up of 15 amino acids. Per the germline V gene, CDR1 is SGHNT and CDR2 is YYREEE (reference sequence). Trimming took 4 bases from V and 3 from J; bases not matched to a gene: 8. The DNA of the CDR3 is TGTGCCAGCAGCCTAGGGGGACAGGGAAACTACGAGCAGTACTTC. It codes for CASSLGGQGNYEQYF.

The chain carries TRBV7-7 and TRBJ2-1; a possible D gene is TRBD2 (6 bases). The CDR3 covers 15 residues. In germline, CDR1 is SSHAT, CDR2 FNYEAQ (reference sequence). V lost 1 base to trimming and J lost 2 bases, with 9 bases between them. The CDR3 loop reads CASSLVRGAYNEQFF. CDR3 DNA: TGTGCCAGCAGCTTAGTACGCGGGGCCTACAATGAGCAGTTCTTC.

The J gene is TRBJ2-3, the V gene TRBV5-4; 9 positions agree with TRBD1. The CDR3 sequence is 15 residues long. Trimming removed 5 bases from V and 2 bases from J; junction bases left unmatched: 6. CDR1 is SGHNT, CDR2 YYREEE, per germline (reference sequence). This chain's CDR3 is CASRLDRGLTDTQYF. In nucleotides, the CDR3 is TGTGCCAGCAGGCTGGACAGGGGACTCACAGATACGCAGTATTTT.

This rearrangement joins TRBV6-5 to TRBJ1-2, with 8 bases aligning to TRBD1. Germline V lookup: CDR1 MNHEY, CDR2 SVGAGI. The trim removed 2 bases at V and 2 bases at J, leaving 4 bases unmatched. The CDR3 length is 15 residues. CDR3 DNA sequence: TGTGCCAGCAGTTACAGGGGGACAGGCAACTATGGCTACACCTTC. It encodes CASSYRGTGNYGYTF.

The CDR3 nucleotides read TGTGCCAGCAGCCAAGAGCGGGGGTACGAGCAGTACTTC. Its protein is CASSQERGYEQYF. The chain has TRBV4-2 and TRBJ2-7, with 7 positions matching TRBD2. The CDR3 spans 13 residues. The germline CDR1 and CDR2 sequences are LGHNA and YNFKEQ. The trim removed 0 bases at V and 4 bases at J, leaving 0 bases unmatched.